This T cell receptor (beta chain) was recorded in a study of blood T cell repertoires in COVID-19. Method: immunoSEQ multiplex PCR; TCRdb's copy keeps in-frame clones and lacks some. The table records 300,000 to 400,000 clones, about 89% of them present only once. CDR1 is SEHNR and CDR2 is FQNEAQ in the germline V gene (reference sequence). CDR3 length equals 16 residues. V trimming: 3 bases; J trimming: 3 bases; junction bases outside the gene matches: 9. Sequenced input: peripheral blood. The TCR comes from a woman aged 45-59 years with COVID-19, enrolled during active disease. The chain uses TRBV7-9 and TRBJ1-1, with 8 bases matching TRBD1. CDR3 sequence reads: CASSFTFRGRDTEAFF. The DNA for the CDR3 is TGTGCCAGCAGCTTTACTTTCAGGGGGCGCGACACTGAAGCTTTCTTT.